The clone carrying this T cell receptor (beta chain) was found a few times. Per the germline V gene, CDR1 is SGHAT and CDR2 is FQNNGV. J lost 4 bases, V lost 5 bases, and 7 bases had no gene match. The CDR3 consists of 16 residues. This sample is drawn from a study of early T cells in non-severe SARS-CoV-2 infection. Study as a whole: With bulk RNA from unsorted whole blood as input, sequencing yielded unpaired chains.

TCRdb fed the 5' RACE reads into MiXCR, producing one record per CDR3 protein. Of about 33,000 distinct CDR3 sequences in the sample, less than 8.5% were seen once. The sample consisted of whole blood. The clonotype originates from an adult who was a healthcare worker with PCR-confirmed SARS-CoV-2 infection or an uninfected control (not recorded which). The chain links TRBV11-2 to TRBJ2-1; 11 nucleotides line up with TRBD1. The CDR3 nucleotides are TGTGCCAGCAGCAACTTGGACAGGGGGCTGTACAATGAGCAGTTCTTC. Encoded protein: CASSNLDRGLYNEQFF.